Shown below are 27 T cell receptor beta chains from a single sample sequenced in a study of blood T cell repertoires in COVID-19. The data were produced by immunoSEQ multiplex PCR, yet TCRdb's version contains in-frame clones alone and is incomplete. The sample records 190,000 or so clones, roughly 89% being singletons. Material: peripheral blood. The receptor set was obtained from a man aged 60 to 75 who had recovered from COVID-19.

The rearrangement uses TRBV2 and TRBJ2-2; TRBD1 matches at 8 bases. CDR1 SNHLY and CDR2 FYNNEI come from the germline V gene. V gave up 7 bases and J gave up 0 bases; unmatched junction bases: 4. The length of the CDR3 is 15 residues. CDR3 in DNA: TGTGCCAGCAACGGACAGGGCGCGAACACCGGGGAGCTGTTTTTT. Its protein is CASNGQGANTGELFF.

J is TRBJ2-6 and V is TRBV19, with 9 positions matching TRBD2. Germline trimming cut 6 bases from V and 1 base from J; bases unmatched to any gene: 10. This CDR3 contains 18 residues. Looked up from germline, CDR1 is LNHDA and CDR2 is SQIVND (reference sequence). CDR3 amino acids: CASSGPGGRGSGANVLTF. The CDR3 DNA is TGTGCCAGTAGCGGCCCCGGCGGGAGGGGATCTGGGGCCAACGTCCTGACTTTC.

This clone was found once. Germline and junction disagree at one end, which may indicate a read error. This CDR3 is also generated by other DNA sequences in the sample. The chain has TRBV4-2 and TRBJ2-2, with TRBD2 matching over 7 bases. Germline CDR1 is LGHNA and CDR2 is YNFKEQ. This CDR3 has 16 amino acids. The CDR3 reads CASSQDWGGNTGELFF. The CDR3 coding sequence is TGTGCCAGCAGTCAAGATTGGGGGGGGAACACCGGGGAGCTGTTTTTT.

This clone was seen only a few times. The V call is TRBV5-4, the J call TRBJ1-3; no definite D call. The CDR3 spans 15 residues. Trimming shortened V by 4 bases and J by 7 bases, and 18 bases separated the two germline ends. Looked up from germline, CDR1 is SGHNT and CDR2 is YYREEE (reference sequence). CDR3 nucleotides: TGTGCCAGCAGCCCGGGGTCCTCGACCGGGAACACCATATATTTT. Translating gives CASSPGSSTGNTIYF.

J is TRBJ1-6 and V is TRBV28, with TRBD1 matching over 12 bases. Per the germline V gene, CDR1 is MDHEN and CDR2 is SYDVKM. The CDR3 runs 18 residues. The V segment lost 2 bases and the J segment 3 bases; nucleotides outside the gene matches: 5. The CDR3 reads CASSLPGTGGFYNSPLHF. The CDR3 DNA is TGTGCCAGCAGTTTACCCGGGACAGGGGGCTTCTATAATTCACCCCTCCACTTT.

V is TRBV28 and J is TRBJ2-7; 11 bases map to TRBD2. CDR3 size: 14 residues. V was pared by 7 bases and J by 4 bases, with 6 bases of the junction left unmatched. From germline, CDR1 is MDHEN and CDR2 SYDVKM. CDR3 nucleotides: TGTGCCAGCACGACTAGCGGGACGGTGTACGAGCAGTACTTC. Residues: CASTTSGTVYEQYF.

The chain uses TRBV19 and TRBJ1-1, with 7 bases lining up with TRBD1. Per germline, CDR1 LNHDA and CDR2 SQIVND (reference sequence). The CDR3 runs to 16 residues. V was clipped by 1 base and J by 0 bases; unmatched bases: 5. CDR3 protein: CASSIGGGVMNTEAFF. DNA for the CDR3: TGTGCCAGTAGTATAGGAGGGGGCGTTATGAACACTGAAGCTTTCTTT.

The chain employs TRBV2 and TRBJ2-7, with D possibly TRBD1 on 6 matching bases. Germline CDR1 SNHLY, CDR2 FYNNEI. CDR3 length: 13 residues. V was pared by 8 bases and J by 0 bases, with 11 bases between. CDR3: CASGRTVSYEQYF. The CDR3 nucleotides read TGTGCCAGCGGTCGGACAGTCTCCTACGAGCAGTACTTC.

This clone appeared once. V usage is TRBV7-8 and J usage is TRBJ2-7; 14 bases map to TRBD2. CDR3 length: 15 residues. The junction had 4 bases not matched to a gene; V was cut back by 3 bases and J by 6 bases. Germline V gene data show CDR1 as SGHVS and CDR2 as FQNEAQ. The CDR3 reads CASSLGLAGVGEQYF. CDR3 DNA sequence: TGTGCCAGCAGCTTGGGACTAGCGGGAGTGGGCGAGCAGTACTTC.

The chain recombines TRBV5-4 with TRBJ1-5, with 8 bases lining up with TRBD1. V was pared by 0 bases and J by 6 bases, with 5 bases of the junction left unmatched. The germline gives CDR1 SGHNT, CDR2 YYREEE (reference sequence). The CDR3 contains 15 residues. CDR3 nucleotides: TGTGCCAGCAGCTTGGATGGACAGGGCGGTCAGCCCCAGCATTTT. This sequence encodes CASSLDGQGGQPQHF.

The count of this clone is one. The chain couples TRBV14 to TRBJ2-3, with unresolved D. This CDR3 contains 13 residues. The V end lost 5 bases, the J end lost 4 bases, and 10 bases lay between the germline ends. CDR1 is SGHDN, CDR2 FVKESK, per germline. The CDR3 spells CASSYSPADTQYF. In DNA form, the CDR3 reads TGTGCCAGCAGCTATAGTCCCGCAGATACGCAGTATTTT.

The V and J genes are TRBV14 and TRBJ1-6; D possibly corresponds to TRBD1 (6 bases). V gave up 0 bases and J gave up 10 bases, with 16 bases separating them. Looked up from germline, CDR1 is SGHDN and CDR2 is FVKESK. This CDR3 contains 16 residues. CDR3 sequence: CASSQDKGTGNSPLHF. The DNA of the CDR3 is TGTGCCAGCAGCCAAGATAAGGGCACAGGGAACTCACCCCTCCACTTT.

This sequence joins TRBV5-1 and TRBJ1-4, with 8 bases identical to TRBD1. Germline values: CDR1 SGHRS, CDR2 YFSETQ. J gave up 5 bases and V 5 bases, and 8 bases lay outside the gene matches. This CDR3 comprises 15 residues. The CDR3 DNA reads TGCGCCAGCAGGGTTCAGACAGGGGCCAATGAAAAACTGTTTTTT. Its protein product is CASRVQTGANEKLFF.

The rearrangement joins TRBV7-9 to TRBJ2-3; 7 nucleotides line up with TRBD1. The germline CDR1 and CDR2 sequences are SEHNR and FQNEAQ (reference sequence). The trim removed 0 bases at V and 3 bases at J, leaving 6 bases unmatched. This CDR3 is 16 amino acids long. The CDR3 is CASSLAAGGSTDTQYF. CDR3 in DNA: TGTGCCAGCAGCTTAGCGGCAGGGGGAAGTACAGATACGCAGTATTTT.

This chain uses TRBV18 with TRBJ2-5; TRBD1 matches 7 bases. Germline CDR1 and CDR2: KGHSH and LQKENI. V shed 6 bases and J 0 bases; nucleotides not matched to a gene: 1. CDR3 length: 13 amino acids. The CDR3, as DNA: TGTGCCAGCTCGGGGACAGACCAAGAGACCCAGTACTTC. Translated: CASSGTDQETQYF.

On this clone itself: The junction departs from the called germline gene at one end, perhaps through a read error. The CDR3 sequence is CAISGPQGRENFGYTF. The CDR3, as DNA: TGTGCCATCAGTGGGCCCCAGGGTAGGGAAAACTTTGGCTACACCTTC. This rearrangement joins TRBV10-3 to TRBJ1-2; weak D call: TRBD1 (5 bases). Germline CDR1 is ENHRY and CDR2 is SYGVKD. This CDR3 is built from 16 residues.

The count of this clone is one. The chain has TRBV7-8 and TRBJ1-5; tentatively, D is TRBD1 (5 bases). V lost 2 bases to trimming and J lost 7 bases, with 12 bases between them. The CDR3 contains 14 residues. CDR1 and CDR2 (germline): SGHVS, FQNEAQ. The CDR3 spells CASSLTGQGQPQHF. CDR3 DNA: TGTGCCAGCAGCTTAACAGGCCAGGGCCAGCCCCAGCATTTT.

V gene TRBV11-2 combines with J gene TRBJ2-1; 9 bases line up with TRBD1. V lost 1 base to trimming and J lost 5 bases; unmatched junction nucleotides: 3. The CDR3 spans 15 residues. Germline assignment: CDR1 SGHAT and CDR2 FQNNGV. The CDR3 DNA follows: TGTGCCAGCAGCTTAGGTGGGACAGGGAACAATGAGCAGTTCTTC. Translated, it gives CASSLGGTGNNEQFF.

This chain uses TRBV5-5 with TRBJ2-1; D gene uncertain. The CDR3 runs 13 residues. The V gene lost 2 bases and the J gene lost 3 bases, with 6 bases spanning the gap. Germline CDR1 reads SGHKS; CDR2 reads YYEKEE (reference sequence). The CDR3 DNA is TGTGCCAGCAGCTTCGTAAACTACAATGAGCAGTTCTTC. Protein product: CASSFVNYNEQFF.

This chain connects TRBV11-2 to TRBJ2-1; 8 bases map to TRBD2. Losses at the gene ends were 5 bases for V and 8 bases for J; bases not matched to a gene: 8. The CDR3 loop spans 14 amino acids. Germline lookup yields CDR1 SGHAT and CDR2 FQNNGV. CDR3 nucleotide sequence: TGTGCCAGCAGCCCCGGACTAGCTCGCGATGAGCAGTTCTTC. Protein sequence: CASSPGLARDEQFF.

Regarding this clone: An end of the junction differs from the germline gene, which may be a read error. The chain uses TRBV20-1 and TRBJ1-2; 8 bases map to TRBD1. CDR1 and CDR2 from the germline V gene are DFQATT and SNEGSKA (reference sequence). This CDR3 has 11 amino acids. The chain's CDR3 is CSAARTGPAAF. For the CDR3, the DNA is TGCAGTGCTGCTCGGACAGGGCCCGCGGCCTTC.

Of note for this clone: This CDR3 is also generated by other DNA sequences in the sample. The V gene is TRBV7-9, the J gene TRBJ2-7, with 8 bases that match TRBD2. Germline V gene data show CDR1 as SEHNR and CDR2 as FQNEAQ (reference sequence). V shed 1 base, J shed 0 bases, and the junction held 2 bases outside the gene matches. The CDR3 extends over 15 amino acids. The chain's CDR3 is CASSLGGTSSYEQYF. The CDR3 DNA follows: TGTGCCAGCAGCTTAGGCGGGACTAGCTCCTACGAGCAGTACTTC.

The rearrangement uses TRBV18 and TRBJ2-3; a weak D match, TRBD1 (6 bases). The CDR3 covers 16 residues. The germline V gene has CDR1 KGHSH and CDR2 LQKENI. V lost 2 bases and J lost 0, with 12 bases in between. In DNA form, the CDR3 reads TGTGCCAGCTCACCAGGACAGTTTCCTAGCACAGATACGCAGTATTTT. This encodes CASSPGQFPSTDTQYF.

The rearrangement uses TRBV7-2 and TRBJ1-2; D perhaps matches TRBD1 (5 bases). V was pared by 1 base and J by 5 bases, with 11 bases between. This CDR3 region has 14 residues. The germline V gene has CDR1 SGHTA and CDR2 FQGNSA. This CDR3 is CASSLGARGYGYTF. CDR3 sequence (DNA): TGTGCCAGCAGCTTAGGAGCGCGGGGGTATGGCTACACCTTC.

J is TRBJ2-1 and V is TRBV7-2; TRBD2 agrees at 13 bases. The CDR3 consists of 16 residues. The V segment lost 4 bases and the J segment 9 bases; nucleotides outside the gene matches: 9. CDR1 is SGHTA, CDR2 FQGNSA, per germline. The CDR3 spells CASSYTSGGGPFEQFF. CDR3 DNA: TGTGCCAGCAGCTATACTAGCGGGGGGGGTCCATTTGAGCAGTTCTTC.

J is TRBJ2-7 and V is TRBV7-2; D may be TRBD2 (6 bases). The CDR3 totals 17 residues. The ends were cut back, 0 bases at V and 1 base at J, with 16 bases in the middle. CDR1 SGHTA and CDR2 FQGNSA come from the germline V gene. The CDR3 DNA is TGTGCCAGCAGCTTAGCCGGCGGGGCAGGGCAATCCTACGAGCAGTACTTC. It specifies CASSLAGGAGQSYEQYF. Looking up the rest from reference TRBV7-2 and TRBJ2-7 gives the full variable domain: GAGVSQSPSNKVTEKGKDVELRCDPISGHTALYWYRQSLGQGLEFLIYFQGNSAPDKSGLPSDRFSAERTGGSVSTLTIQRTQQEDSAVYLCASSLAGGAGQSYEQYFGPGTRLTVT.

The chain has TRBV2 and TRBJ1-6; D not resolved. The germline V gene has CDR1 SNHLY and CDR2 FYNNEI. This CDR3 is built from 14 residues. V was shortened by 5 bases and J by 5 bases, with 10 bases between the two germline ends. CDR3 protein: CASSRQTNNSPLHF. Written as DNA, the CDR3 is TGTGCCAGCAGTCGGCAGACAAATAATTCACCCCTCCACTTT.